This T cell receptor beta chain is drawn from a study of blood T cell repertoires in COVID-19. Study as a whole: Samples taken during acute and convalescent COVID-19 were collected in the United States, Italy and Spain. Sample material is recorded as cDNA or gDNA derived from T cells, B-cell-depleted T cells, or PBMCs.

Clones were read by immunoSEQ multiplex PCR, and TCRdb kept only the in-frame ones, dropping some. This table has roughly 220,000 clones, roughly 80% appearing once. This CDR3 has 13 residues. Germline lookup yields CDR1 LGHDT and CDR2 YNNKEL (reference sequence). The ends were cut back, 9 bases at V and 0 bases at J, with 11 bases in the middle. The receptor was derived from an older woman with acute or convalescent COVID-19. Sequenced input: peripheral blood. The rearrangement uses TRBV3-1 (or the pseudogene TRBV3-2) and TRBJ1-2, with D tentatively TRBD1 (6 bases). This CDR3 reads CASRGGPNYGYTF. The CDR3 DNA reads as TGTGCCAGTCGGGGGGGGCCTAACTATGGCTACACCTTC.